The 10 T cell receptor beta chains below were found in one sample sequenced in a study of T cell repertoires in cytomegalovirus infection. TCRdb re-called the reads with MiXCR, one entry per CDR3 protein. The sample carries around 450,000 distinct CDR3 sequences, approximately 33% recorded once. Sequencing used PBMCs. Receptors originate from a human donor in good health (CMV status not recorded). Some clones in this sample may be carry-over from other donors' samples.

This clonotype came up many times. The chain employs TRBV7-2 and TRBJ2-5, with D possibly matching TRBD1 (6 bases). CDR3 size: 15 residues. With 1 base removed from V and 7 bases from J, the gap between germline ends came to 16 bases. From germline, CDR1 is SGHTA and CDR2 FQGNSA. Here the CDR3 DNA reads TGTGCCAGCAGCTTAGACCCAGGGGCTAAGGGGACCCAGTACTTC. Its protein is CASSLDPGAKGTQYF.

This clonotype has a count of ten or more. The chain employs TRBV6-1 and TRBJ1-4; no firm D call. The CDR3 spans 13 residues. Between the trimmed V and J ends, which lost 6 bases and 2 bases, there was a span of 7 bases. Germline loops: CDR1 MNHNS, CDR2 SASEGT. The CDR3 region is CASRRTTNEKLFF. Here the CDR3 DNA reads TGTGCCAGCAGGCGTACCACTAATGAAAAACTGTTTTTT.

This clonotype has just one count. Lacking the conserved final phenylalanine or tryptophan, this CDR3 likely reflects a read error. The chain links TRBV12-3 or TRBV12-4 to TRBJ2-7, with D uncertain. The V and J ends lost 7 bases and 5 bases respectively, with 15 bases between them. CDR3 length: 13 residues. CDR3 protein: CASTLLGRDEQYC. The CDR3, as DNA: TGTGCCAGCACCTTGCTAGGAAGAGACGAGCAGTACTGC.

This clonotype was observed many times. CDR3 sequence reads: CASSSPAGKKESPLHF. CDR3 DNA sequence: TGTGCCAGCAGCTCTCCGGCGGGGAAAAAGGAGTCACCCCTCCACTTT. This chain links TRBV7-8 with TRBJ1-6; D gene unclear. With 4 bases removed from V and 10 bases from J, the gap between germline ends came to 20 bases. The length of the CDR3 is 16 residues. Looked up from germline, CDR1 is SGHVS and CDR2 is FQNEAQ.

This clonotype has just a few counts. This chain uses TRBV11-2 with TRBJ2-7; 9 bases align to TRBD1. CDR1 and CDR2 from the germline V gene are SGHAT and FQNNGV. Losses at the gene ends were 5 bases for V and 6 bases for J; bases not matched to a gene: 8. The length of the CDR3 is 14 residues. The CDR3 spells CASSQRTGVPEQYF. DNA of the CDR3: TGTGCCAGCAGCCAAAGGACAGGGGTTCCCGAGCAGTACTTC.

V is TRBV6-6 and J is TRBJ2-3; no definite D call. The V end lost 2 bases, the J end lost 5 bases, and 5 bases lay between the germline ends. CDR3 length: 12 amino acids. The germline CDR1 and CDR2 sequences are MNHNY and SVGAGI (reference sequence). As DNA, the CDR3 is TGTGCCAGCAGTTACCTAAAAGATACGCAGTATTTT. Translating gives CASSYLKDTQYF.

The table lists this clonotype with many counts. The chain recombines TRBV7-9 with TRBJ1-1, with 8 positions matching TRBD1. J gave up 1 base and V 5 bases, and 0 bases lay outside the gene matches. This CDR3 has 13 residues. Germline CDR1 and CDR2: SEHNR and FQNEAQ (reference sequence). The CDR3 coding sequence is TGTGCCAGCAGCACAGGGGGGAACACTGAAGCTTTCTTT. It encodes CASSTGGNTEAFF.

This clonotype has only a few counts. The V call is TRBV2, the J call TRBJ1-5, with 7 bases lining up with TRBD1. Germline loops: CDR1 SNHLY, CDR2 FYNNEI. This CDR3 comprises 14 residues. Trimming at V came to 6 bases and at J to 5 bases, leaving 7 bases not matched to a gene. The CDR3: CASSNRGHDQPQHF. CDR3 DNA: TGTGCCAGCAGCAACAGGGGTCACGATCAGCCCCAGCATTTT.

V and J are TRBV20-1 and TRBJ2-5; 12 nucleotides line up with TRBD1. Germline loops: CDR1 DFQATT, CDR2 SNEGSKA (reference sequence). The CDR3 length is 13 residues. The ends lost 2 bases at V and 6 bases at J; junction bases unmatched: 1. In DNA form, the CDR3 reads TGCAGTGCTAGAAGGGACAGGGGGCAGACCCAGTACTTC. Translating gives CSARRDRGQTQYF.

This clonotype was observed a handful of times. This chain connects TRBV9 to TRBJ2-7; weak D call: TRBD1 (6 bases). Trimming removed 3 bases at V and 7 bases at J, with 11 bases between. The CDR3 has 12 amino acids. CDR1 is SGDLS and CDR2 is YYNGEE in the germline V gene. The CDR3 DNA is TGTGCCAGCAGCGGACAGGACTTTGAGCAGTACTTC. As protein: CASSGQDFEQYF. Based on the CDR3 plus reference TRBV9 and TRBJ2-7, the full variable domain is DSGVTQTPKHLITATGQRVTLRCSPRSGDLSVYWYQQSLDQGLQFLIQYYNGEERAKGNILERFSAQQFPDLHSELNLSSLELGDSALYFCASSGQDFEQYFGPGTRLTVT.